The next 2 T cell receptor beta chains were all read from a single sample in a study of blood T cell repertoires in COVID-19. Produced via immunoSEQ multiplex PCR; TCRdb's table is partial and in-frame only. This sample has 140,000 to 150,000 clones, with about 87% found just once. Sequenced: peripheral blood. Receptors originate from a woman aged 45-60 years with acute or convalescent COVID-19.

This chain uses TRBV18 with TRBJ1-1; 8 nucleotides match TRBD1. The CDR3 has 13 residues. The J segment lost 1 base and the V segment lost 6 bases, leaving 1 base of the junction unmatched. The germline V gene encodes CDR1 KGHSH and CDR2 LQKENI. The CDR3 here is CASSTGANTEAFF. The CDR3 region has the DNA TGTGCCAGCTCGACAGGGGCGAACACTGAAGCTTTCTTT.

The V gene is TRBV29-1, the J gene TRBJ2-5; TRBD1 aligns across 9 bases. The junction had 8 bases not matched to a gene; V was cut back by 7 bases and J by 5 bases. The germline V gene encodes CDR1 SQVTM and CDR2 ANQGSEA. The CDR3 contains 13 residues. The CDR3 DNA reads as TGCAGCGCCCTGACAGGGGGTGGGGAGACCCAGTACTTC. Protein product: CSALTGGGETQYF. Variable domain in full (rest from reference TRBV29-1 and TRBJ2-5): SAVISQKPSRDICQRGTSLTIQCQVDSQVTMMFWYRQQPGQSLTLIATANQGSEATYESGFVIDKFPISRPNLTFSTLTVSNMSPEDSSIYLCSALTGGGETQYFGPGTRLLVL.